The rows below give T cell receptor beta chains drawn from one sample of a study of blood T cell repertoires in COVID-19. Sequencing was performed with immunoSEQ multiplex PCR; in TCRdb, only in-frame clones are kept and a portion is missing. The data contain roughly 280,000 clones, approximately 90% of them singletons. Material: PBMCs or T cells enriched from blood (not recorded which). These receptors came from a woman between 18 and 30 years old who had recovered from COVID-19. Each CDR3 is given with its conserved first and last residue. A D gene is named only where the DNA matches it firmly. Rows give clone size only sometimes, using once, few, many, or a class for an expanded clone.

TRBV10-3	TRBJ1-2	NA	12	NA	CAISENRYGYTF	TGTGCCATCAGTGAAAACCGGTATGGCTACACCTTC
TRBV24-1	TRBJ1-4	few	16	NA	CATSAGTGGWYEKLFF	TGTGCCACCAGTGCGGGAACGGGGGGCTGGTATGAAAAACTGTTTTTT
TRBV30	TRBJ2-1	once	16	TRBD2	CAWSQTRTSGLNEQFF	TGTGCCTGGAGTCAAACAAGGACTAGCGGGCTCAATGAGCAGTTCTTC
TRBV5-6	TRBJ2-3	NA	16	NA	CASSLPAQPSTDTQYF	TGTGCCAGCAGCCTCCCAGCGCAGCCTAGCACAGATACGCAGTATTTT
TRBV5-4	TRBJ1-4	once	15	TRBD1	CASSRSGTGGEKLFF	TGTGCCAGCAGCCGATCCGGGACAGGGGGCGAAAAACTGTTTTTT
TRBV3-1/TRBV3-2	TRBJ2-7	once	12	NA	CASSQVRDEQYF	TGTGCCAGCAGCCAAGTCAGGGACGAGCAGTACTTC
TRBV2	TRBJ1-2	NA	15	NA	CASSDGGQTNYGYTF	TGTGCCAGCAGTGATGGTGGGCAGACTAACTATGGCTACACCTTC
TRBV27	TRBJ2-2	NA	15	NA	CASSRGWGNTGELFF	TGTGCCAGCAGTAGGGGGTGGGGGAACACCGGGGAGCTGTTTTTT
TRBV12-3/TRBV12-4	TRBJ1-2	NA	11	NA	CASSQGVTVHF	TGTGCCAGCAGCCAAGGGGTCACAGTTCACTTC
TRBV7-9	TRBJ1-2	NA	13	NA	CASSLTARYGYTF	TGTGCCAGCAGCTTAACAGCCAGGTATGGCTACACCTTC
TRBV11-3	TRBJ2-1	NA	13	NA	CASSKEGGLRQFF	TGTGCCAGCAGCAAGGAGGGGGGACTACGGCAGTTCTTC
TRBV27	TRBJ2-7	NA	13	NA	CASSSPDRGEQYF	TGTGCCAGCAGTTCCCCCGACCGGGGCGAGCAGTACTTC
TRBV7-9	TRBJ1-2	NA	12	NA	CASSLGSNGYTF	TGTGCCAGCAGCTTAGGCAGTAATGGCTACACCTTC
TRBV10-3	TRBJ1-2	NA	12	NA	CAIKGENYGYTF	TGTGCCATCAAGGGAGAGAACTATGGCTACACCTTC
TRBV18	TRBJ1-1	NA	15	NA	CASSPLQGRDTEAFF	TGTGCCAGCTCACCATTGCAGGGTCGGGACACTGAAGCTTTCTTT
TRBV5-1	TRBJ2-3	NA	13	NA	CASSTVRTDTQYF	TGCGCCAGCAGCACGGTTCGCACAGATACGCAGTATTTT
TRBV5-1	TRBJ2-2	NA	16	NA	CASSLESRPNTGELFF	TGCGCCAGCAGCTTGGAGTCTAGACCGAACACCGGGGAGCTGTTTTTT
TRBV6-1	TRBJ2-4	NA	15	TRBD1	CASSESQGVSGIQYF	TGTGCCAGCAGTGAAAGTCAGGGGGTTTCGGGCATTCAGTACTTC
TRBV9	TRBJ1-3	few	13	NA	CASSGLLGNTIYF	TGTGCCAGCAGCGGACTACTAGGAAACACCATATATTTT
TRBV4-1	TRBJ1-2	NA	15	NA	CASSQVGGTNYGYTF	TGCGCCAGCAGCCAAGTAGGCGGGACTAACTATGGCTACACCTTC
TRBV18	TRBJ1-2	NA	14	NA	CASSPPGTSYGYTF	TGTGCCAGCTCACCACCTGGGACTAGCTATGGCTACACCTTC
TRBV6-6	TRBJ1-4	NA	14	TRBD1	CASTTGSANEKLFF	TGTGCCAGTACGACAGGGTCGGCTAATGAAAAACTGTTTTTT
TRBV5-6	TRBJ2-1	once	14	TRBD1	CASSFGQGNNEQFF	TGTGCCAGCAGCTTTGGACAGGGAAATAATGAGCAGTTCTTC